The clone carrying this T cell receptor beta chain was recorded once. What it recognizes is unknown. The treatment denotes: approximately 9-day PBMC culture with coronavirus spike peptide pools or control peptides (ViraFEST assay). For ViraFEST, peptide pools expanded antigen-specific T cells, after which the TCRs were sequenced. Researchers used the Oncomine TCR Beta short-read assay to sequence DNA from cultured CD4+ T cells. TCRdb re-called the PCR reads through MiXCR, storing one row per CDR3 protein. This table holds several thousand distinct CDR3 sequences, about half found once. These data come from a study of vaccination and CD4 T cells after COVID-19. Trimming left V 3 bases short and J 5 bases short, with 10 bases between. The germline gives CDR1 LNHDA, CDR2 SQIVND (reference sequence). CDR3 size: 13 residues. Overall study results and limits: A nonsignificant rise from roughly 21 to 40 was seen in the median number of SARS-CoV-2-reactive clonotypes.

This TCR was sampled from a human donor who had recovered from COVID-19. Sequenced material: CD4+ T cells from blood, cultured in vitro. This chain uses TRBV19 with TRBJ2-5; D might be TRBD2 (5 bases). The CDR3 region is CASSIVTGETQYF. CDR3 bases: TGTGCCAGTAGTATTGTGACGGGGGAGACCCAGTACTTC.